This record looks at one T cell receptor (beta chain) sequence and its context. Its antigen is not identified. The data originate from a study of identical twins. General study points: Model-predicted out-of-frame TCR alpha sharing fell below observed values in monozygotic twins.

Using its own MiXCR run on the 5' RACE reads, TCRdb lists one record per CDR3 protein. The data contain more than 600,000 distinct CDR3 sequences, about 20% of them singletons. Germline trimming cut 5 bases from V and 2 bases from J; bases unmatched to any gene: 4. This CDR3 contains 14 residues. Germline V gene lookup returns CDR1 DFQATT and CDR2 SNEGSKA (reference sequence). The sample was also reused in another study, on T cells expressing NK-cell markers. This second report adds: It was sorted CD3+CD56-NKG2C+, CD3+CD56+NKG2C- and CD3+CD56+NKG2C+ T cells that provided the TCR beta repertoires. In several experiments, sorting was confined to alpha-beta TCR T cells through use of an anti-gamma-delta TCR antibody.

The TCR sequence derives from a woman under 30 in good health. The sequencing sample was made of PBMCs. The chain employs TRBV20-1 and TRBJ2-3, with 10 bases identical to TRBD2. Written as DNA, the CDR3 is TGCAGTGCTTCAAGCGGGGGGGACACAGATACGCAGTATTTT. The encoded protein is CSASSGGDTDTQYF.